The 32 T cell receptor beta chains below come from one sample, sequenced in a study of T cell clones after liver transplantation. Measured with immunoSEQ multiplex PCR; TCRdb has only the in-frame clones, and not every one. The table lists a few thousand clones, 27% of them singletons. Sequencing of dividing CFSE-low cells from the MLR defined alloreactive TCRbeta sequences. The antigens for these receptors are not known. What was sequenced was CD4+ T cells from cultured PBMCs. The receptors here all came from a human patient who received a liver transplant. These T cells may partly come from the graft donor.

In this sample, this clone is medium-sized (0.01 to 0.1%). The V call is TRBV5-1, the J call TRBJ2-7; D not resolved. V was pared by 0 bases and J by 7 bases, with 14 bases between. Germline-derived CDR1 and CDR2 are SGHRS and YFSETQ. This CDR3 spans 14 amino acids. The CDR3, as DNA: TGCGCCAGCAGCTTGGATGGATTCAGCGATGAGCAGTACTTC. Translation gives CASSLDGFSDEQYF.

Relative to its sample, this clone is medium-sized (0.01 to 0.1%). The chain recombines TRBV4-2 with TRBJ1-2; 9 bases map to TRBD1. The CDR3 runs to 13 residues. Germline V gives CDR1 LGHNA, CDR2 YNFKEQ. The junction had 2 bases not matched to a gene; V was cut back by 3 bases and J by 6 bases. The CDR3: CASSQRQGDGYTF. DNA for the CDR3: TGTGCCAGCAGCCAGAGACAGGGGGATGGCTACACCTTC.

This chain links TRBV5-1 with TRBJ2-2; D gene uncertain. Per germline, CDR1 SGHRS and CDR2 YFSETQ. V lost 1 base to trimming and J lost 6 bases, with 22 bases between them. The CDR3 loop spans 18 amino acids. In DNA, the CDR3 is TGCGCCAGCAGCTTGAAGATGGCTAGTCAGATATGGGCCGGGGAGCTGTTTTTT. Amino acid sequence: CASSLKMASQIWAGELFF.

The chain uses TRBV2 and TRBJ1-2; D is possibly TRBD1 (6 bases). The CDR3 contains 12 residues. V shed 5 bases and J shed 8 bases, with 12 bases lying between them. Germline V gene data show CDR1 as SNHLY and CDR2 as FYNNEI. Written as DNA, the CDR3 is TGTGCCAGCAGTACACAGGGTGCCGGCTACACCTTC. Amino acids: CASSTQGAGYTF.

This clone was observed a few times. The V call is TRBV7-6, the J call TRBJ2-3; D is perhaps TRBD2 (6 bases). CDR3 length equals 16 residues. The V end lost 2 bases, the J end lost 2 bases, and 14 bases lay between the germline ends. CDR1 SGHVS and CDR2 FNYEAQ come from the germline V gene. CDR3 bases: TGTGCCAGCAGCTTACGTTCGACGGGGGTCACAGATACGCAGTATTTT. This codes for CASSLRSTGVTDTQYF. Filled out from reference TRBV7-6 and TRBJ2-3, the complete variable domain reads GAGVSQSPRYKVTKRGQDVALRCDPISGHVSLYWYRQALGQGPEFLTYFNYEAQQDKSGLPNDRFSAERPEGSISTLTIQRTEQRDSAMYRCASSLRSTGVTDTQYFGPGTRLTVL.

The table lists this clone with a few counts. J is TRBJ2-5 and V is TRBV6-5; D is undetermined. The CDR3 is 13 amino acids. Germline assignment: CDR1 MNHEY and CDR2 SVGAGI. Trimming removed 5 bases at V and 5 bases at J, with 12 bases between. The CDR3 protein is CASSEMGLETQYF. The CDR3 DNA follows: TGTGCCAGCAGTGAAATGGGGTTGGAGACCCAGTACTTC.

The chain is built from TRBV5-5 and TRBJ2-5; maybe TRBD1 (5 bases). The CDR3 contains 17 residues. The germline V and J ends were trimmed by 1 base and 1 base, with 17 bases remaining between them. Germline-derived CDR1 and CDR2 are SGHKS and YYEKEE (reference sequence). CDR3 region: CASSLFGVGHPQETQYF. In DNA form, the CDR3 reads TGTGCCAGCAGCTTGTTTGGGGTAGGACACCCCCAAGAGACCCAGTACTTC.

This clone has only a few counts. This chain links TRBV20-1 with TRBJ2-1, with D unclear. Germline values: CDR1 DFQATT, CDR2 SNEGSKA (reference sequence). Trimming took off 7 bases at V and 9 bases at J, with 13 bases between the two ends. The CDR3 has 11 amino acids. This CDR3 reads CSVGGGTEQFF. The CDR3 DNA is TGCAGTGTGGGTGGTGGTACTGAGCAGTTCTTC.

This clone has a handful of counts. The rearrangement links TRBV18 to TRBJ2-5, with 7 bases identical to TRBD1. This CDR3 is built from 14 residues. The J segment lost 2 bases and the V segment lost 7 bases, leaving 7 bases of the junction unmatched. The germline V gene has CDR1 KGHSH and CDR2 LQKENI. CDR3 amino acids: CASYADRVQETQYF. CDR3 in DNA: TGTGCCAGCTACGCCGACAGGGTTCAAGAGACCCAGTACTTC.

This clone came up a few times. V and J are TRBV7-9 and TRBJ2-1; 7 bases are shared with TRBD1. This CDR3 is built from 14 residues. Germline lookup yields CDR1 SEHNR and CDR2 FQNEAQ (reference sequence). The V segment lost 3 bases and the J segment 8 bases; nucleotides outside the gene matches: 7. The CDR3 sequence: CASSFGQASDEQFF. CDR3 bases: TGTGCCAGCAGCTTCGGACAGGCCTCCGATGAGCAGTTCTTC.

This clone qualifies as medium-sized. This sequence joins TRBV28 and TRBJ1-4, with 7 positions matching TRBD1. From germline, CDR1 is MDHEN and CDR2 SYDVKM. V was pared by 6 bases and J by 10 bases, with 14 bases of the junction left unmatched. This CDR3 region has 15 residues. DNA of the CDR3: TGTGCCAGCAGCCTGACAGGGAAGTTGACGGGAAAACTGTTTTTT. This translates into CASSLTGKLTGKLFF. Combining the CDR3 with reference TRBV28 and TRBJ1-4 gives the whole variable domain DVKVTQSSRYLVKRTGEKVFLECVQDMDHENMFWYRQDPGLGLRLIYFSYDVKMKEKGDIPEGYSVSREKKERFSLILESASTNQTSMYLCASSLTGKLTGKLFFGSGTQLSVL.

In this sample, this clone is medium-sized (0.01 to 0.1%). The CDR3 DNA reads as TGTGCCAGCAGCCGGACAGGGACTTATGGCTACACCTTC. Encoded protein: CASSRTGTYGYTF. The gene calls are TRBV7-9 and TRBJ1-2; 8 bases align to TRBD1. Germline V lookup: CDR1 SEHNR, CDR2 FQNEAQ (reference sequence). CDR3 length: 13 amino acids. V shed 5 bases and J 5 bases; nucleotides not matched to a gene: 4.

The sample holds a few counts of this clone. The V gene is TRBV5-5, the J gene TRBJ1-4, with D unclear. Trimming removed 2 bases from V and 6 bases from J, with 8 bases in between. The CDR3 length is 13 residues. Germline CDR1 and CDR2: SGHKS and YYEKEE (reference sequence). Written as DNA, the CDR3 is TGTGCCAGCAGCTTTACCGCGGATGAAAAACTGTTTTTT. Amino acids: CASSFTADEKLFF.

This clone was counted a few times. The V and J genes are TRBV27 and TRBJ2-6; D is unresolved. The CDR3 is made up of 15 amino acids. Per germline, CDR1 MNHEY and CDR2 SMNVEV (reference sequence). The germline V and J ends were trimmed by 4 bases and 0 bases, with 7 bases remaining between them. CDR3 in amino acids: CASSSPYSGANVLTF. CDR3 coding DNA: TGTGCCAGCAGTTCCCCTTACTCTGGGGCCAACGTCCTGACTTTC.

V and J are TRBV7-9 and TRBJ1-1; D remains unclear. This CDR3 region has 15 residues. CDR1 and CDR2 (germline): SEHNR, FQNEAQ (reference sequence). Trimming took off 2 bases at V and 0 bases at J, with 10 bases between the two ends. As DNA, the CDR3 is TGTGCCAGCAGCTTAACGGGGAACCTGAACACTGAAGCTTTCTTT. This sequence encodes CASSLTGNLNTEAFF.

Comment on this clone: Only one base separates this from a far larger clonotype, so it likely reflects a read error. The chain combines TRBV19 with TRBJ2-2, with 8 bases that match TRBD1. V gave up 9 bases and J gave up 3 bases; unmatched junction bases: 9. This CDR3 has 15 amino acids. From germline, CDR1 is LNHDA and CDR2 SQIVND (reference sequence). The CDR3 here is CARSPGTGYTGELFF. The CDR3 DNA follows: TGTGCCAGGAGTCCAGGGACAGGATACACCGGGGAGCTGTTTTTT.

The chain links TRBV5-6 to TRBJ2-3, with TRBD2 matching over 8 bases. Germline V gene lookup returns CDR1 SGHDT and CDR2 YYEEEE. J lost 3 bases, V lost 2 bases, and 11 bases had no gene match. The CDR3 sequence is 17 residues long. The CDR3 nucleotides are TGTGCCAGCAGCTTTGGCGGTCCAGCGGGGGTTACAGATACGCAGTATTTT. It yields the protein CASSFGGPAGVTDTQYF.

This chain's CDR3 is CASSPYRTAGELFF. As DNA, the CDR3 is TGTGCCAGCAGCCCCTATCGGACAGCCGGGGAGCTGTTTTTT. The genes are TRBV27 and TRBJ2-2; possible D gene TRBD1, 6 bases. There are 14 residues in the CDR3. The germline gives CDR1 MNHEY, CDR2 SMNVEV (reference sequence). With 6 bases removed from V and 6 bases from J, the gap between germline ends came to 14 bases.

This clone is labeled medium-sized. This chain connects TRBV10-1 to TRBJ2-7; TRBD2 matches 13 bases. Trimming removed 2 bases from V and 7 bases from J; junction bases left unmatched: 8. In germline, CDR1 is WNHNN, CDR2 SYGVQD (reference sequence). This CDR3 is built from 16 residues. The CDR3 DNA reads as TGCGCCAGCAGTGAGATCCGACTAGCGGGGGGTTCGGAGCAGTACTTC. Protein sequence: CASSEIRLAGGSEQYF.

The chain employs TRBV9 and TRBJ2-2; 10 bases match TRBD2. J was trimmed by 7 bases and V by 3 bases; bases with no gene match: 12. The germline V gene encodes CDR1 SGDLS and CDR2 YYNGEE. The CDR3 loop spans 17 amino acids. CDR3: CASSALTLAGVDGELFF. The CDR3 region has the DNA TGTGCCAGCAGCGCCCTTACGCTAGCGGGAGTGGACGGGGAGCTGTTTTTT.

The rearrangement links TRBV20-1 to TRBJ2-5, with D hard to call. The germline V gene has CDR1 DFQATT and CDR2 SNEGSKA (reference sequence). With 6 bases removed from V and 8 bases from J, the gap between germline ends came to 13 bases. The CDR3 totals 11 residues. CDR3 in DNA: TGCAGTGCCCTGGCCCTTGAAACCCAGTACTTC. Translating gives CSALALETQYF.

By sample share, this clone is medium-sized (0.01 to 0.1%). CDR3 sequence: CASSQDFPGHEKLFF. Written as DNA, the CDR3 is TGCGCCAGCAGCCAAGATTTCCCTGGGCATGAAAAACTGTTTTTT. This chain connects TRBV4-3 to TRBJ1-4; D is unresolved. The CDR3 is 15 residues long. CDR1 is LGHNA, CDR2 YSLEER, per germline. The V end was cut by 0 bases, the J end by 6 bases, with 11 bases between.

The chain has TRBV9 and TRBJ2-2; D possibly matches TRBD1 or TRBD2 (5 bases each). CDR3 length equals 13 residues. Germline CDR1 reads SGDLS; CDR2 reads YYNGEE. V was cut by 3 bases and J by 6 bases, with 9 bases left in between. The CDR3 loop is CASSGGPSGELFF. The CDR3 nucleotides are TGTGCCAGCAGCGGGGGACCTTCCGGGGAGCTGTTTTTT.

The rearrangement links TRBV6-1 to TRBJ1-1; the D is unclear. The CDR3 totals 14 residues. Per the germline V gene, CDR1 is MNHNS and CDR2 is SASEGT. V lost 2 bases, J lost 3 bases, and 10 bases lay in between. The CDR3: CASSEKWRDTEAFF. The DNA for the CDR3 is TGTGCCAGCAGTGAAAAGTGGAGGGACACTGAAGCTTTCTTT.

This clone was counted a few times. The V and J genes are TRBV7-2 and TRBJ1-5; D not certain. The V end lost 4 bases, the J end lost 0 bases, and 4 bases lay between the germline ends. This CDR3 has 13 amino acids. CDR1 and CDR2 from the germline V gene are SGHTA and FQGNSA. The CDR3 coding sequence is TGTGCCAGCAGCTCGATTAGCAATCAGCCCCAGCATTTT. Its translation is CASSSISNQPQHF.

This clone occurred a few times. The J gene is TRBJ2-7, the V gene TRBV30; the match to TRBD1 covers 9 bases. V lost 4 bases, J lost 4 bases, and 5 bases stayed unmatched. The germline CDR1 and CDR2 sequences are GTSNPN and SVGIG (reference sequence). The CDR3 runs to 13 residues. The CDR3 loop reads CAWKIQGAYEQYF. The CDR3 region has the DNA TGTGCCTGGAAGATACAGGGGGCTTACGAGCAGTACTTC.

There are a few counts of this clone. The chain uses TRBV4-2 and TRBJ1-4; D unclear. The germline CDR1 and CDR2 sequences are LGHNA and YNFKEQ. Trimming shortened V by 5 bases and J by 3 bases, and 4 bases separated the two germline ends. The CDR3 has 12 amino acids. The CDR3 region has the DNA TGTGCCAGCAGCTTTCCTAATGAAAAACTGTTTTTT. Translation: CASSFPNEKLFF.

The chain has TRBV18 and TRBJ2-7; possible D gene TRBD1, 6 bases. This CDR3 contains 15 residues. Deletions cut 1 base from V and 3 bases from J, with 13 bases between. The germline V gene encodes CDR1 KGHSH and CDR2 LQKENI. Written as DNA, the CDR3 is TGTGCCAGCTCACCACTCGCAGGGGTCGACTACGAGCAGTACTTC. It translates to CASSPLAGVDYEQYF.

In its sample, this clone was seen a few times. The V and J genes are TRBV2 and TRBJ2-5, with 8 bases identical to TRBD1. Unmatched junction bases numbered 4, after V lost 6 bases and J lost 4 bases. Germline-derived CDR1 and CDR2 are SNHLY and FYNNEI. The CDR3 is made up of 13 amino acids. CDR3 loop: CASRTGTGETQYF. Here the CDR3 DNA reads TGTGCCAGCAGAACCGGGACAGGAGAGACCCAGTACTTC.

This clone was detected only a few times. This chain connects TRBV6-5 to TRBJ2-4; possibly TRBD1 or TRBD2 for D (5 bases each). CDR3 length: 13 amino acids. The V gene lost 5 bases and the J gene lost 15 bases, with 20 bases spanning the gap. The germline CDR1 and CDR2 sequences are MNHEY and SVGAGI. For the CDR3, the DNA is TGTGCCAGCAGTGGGTATTATGGGGGTTACCGGTACTTC. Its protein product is CASSGYYGGYRYF.

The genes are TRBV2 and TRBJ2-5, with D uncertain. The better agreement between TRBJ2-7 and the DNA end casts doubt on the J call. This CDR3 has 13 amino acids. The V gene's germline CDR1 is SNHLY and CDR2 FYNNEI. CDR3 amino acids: CASSERGTYEQYF. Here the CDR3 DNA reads TGTGCCAGCAGTGAACGTGGCACCTACGAGCAGTACTTC.

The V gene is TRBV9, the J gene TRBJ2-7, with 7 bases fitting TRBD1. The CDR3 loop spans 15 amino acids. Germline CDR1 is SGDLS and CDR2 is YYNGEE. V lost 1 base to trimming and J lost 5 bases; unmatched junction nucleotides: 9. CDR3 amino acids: CASSVSTGARDEQYF. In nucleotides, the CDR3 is TGTGCCAGCAGCGTATCCACAGGGGCGAGAGACGAGCAGTACTTC.